This T cell receptor (beta chain) was captured by sequencing in a study of CD8 T cells in Susac syndrome. Study-level points and caveats: The study's TCR sequencing and HLA analysis covered a relatively small number of individuals, and the study acknowledged this.

The study sequenced TCR beta in blood CD8+ and CD4+ T cells. Concerning this clonotype itself: Antigen specificity is unknown.

Germline assignment: CDR1 MDHEN and CDR2 SYDVKM. Trimming stripped 6 bases from V and 4 bases from J, with 10 bases between. This CDR3 has 12 residues. RNA totalling roughly 0.5 to 1 ug underwent reverse transcription with random hexamers. immunoSEQ multiplex PCR amplified TCR beta CDR3 across 54 Vbeta, 13 Jbeta. MiXCR was run by TCRdb on the immunoSEQ multiplex PCR reads, yielding one entry per CDR3 protein. The top ten hold 0.75% of the sample, which has some 50,000 distinct CDR3 sequences, around 95% seen once. The clonotype was recovered from a human donor with Susac syndrome. The sequencing sample was made of CD8+ T cells from PBMCs. The chain is built from TRBV28 and TRBJ2-7, with D possibly matching TRBD2 (6 bases). CDR3 DNA: TGTGCCAGCAGGGGGACTGATTACGAGCAGTACTTC. This codes for CASRGTDYEQYF.